This T cell receptor beta chain was found in a study of blood T cell repertoires in COVID-19. Study-level information: There were acute and convalescent COVID-19 samples, and they came from the United States, Italy and Spain.

This clone was picked up many times. Clones were sequenced by immunoSEQ multiplex PCR, and TCRdb holds only the in-frame ones, with some missing. Of about 78,000 clones detected, 80% to 85% appear once; the ten largest clones hold 3.5%. Unmatched junction bases numbered 12, after V lost 5 bases and J lost 5 bases. The V gene's germline CDR1 is MDHEN and CDR2 SYDVKM. The CDR3 sequence is 16 residues long. V usage is TRBV28 and J usage is TRBJ2-1, with 7 bases aligning to TRBD1. Sequencing was done on a sample of peripheral blood. The clonotype originates from a man aged 45 to 65 with acute or convalescent COVID-19. The CDR3 loop reads CASSPTGTVNNNEQFF. The CDR3 DNA reads TGTGCCAGCAGTCCCACCGGGACAGTTAATAACAATGAGCAGTTCTTC.